The next 26 T cell receptor beta chains were all read from a single sample in a study of blood T cell repertoires in COVID-19. Produced via immunoSEQ multiplex PCR; TCRdb's table is partial and in-frame only. Among some 700,000 clones listed, 90% were seen once. Sample: peripheral blood. The receptors shown here come from a woman between 18 and 29 years old with acute or convalescent COVID-19.

The chain carries TRBV30 and TRBJ2-7, with 11 bases that match TRBD2. V trimming: 0 bases; J trimming: 6 bases; junction bases outside the gene matches: 7. CDR3 size: 15 residues. Germline CDR1 GTSNPN, CDR2 SVGIG (reference sequence). The CDR3 DNA reads as TGTGCCTGGAGTGTGGGGACTAGCGGTTTGCTCGAGCAGTACTTC. Translating it yields CAWSVGTSGLLEQYF.

The chain links TRBV10-3 to TRBJ1-2, with D hard to call. Germline V gene lookup returns CDR1 ENHRY and CDR2 SYGVKD. V lost 5 bases, J lost 8 bases, and 12 bases lay in between. CDR3 length: 12 amino acids. The CDR3 loop is CAISSAGDGYTF. The CDR3, as DNA: TGTGCCATCAGTTCTGCGGGAGACGGCTACACCTTC.

The chain employs TRBV14 and TRBJ1-2; D may be TRBD1 (6 bases). V was shortened by 7 bases and J by 2 bases, with 11 bases between the two germline ends. This CDR3 has 13 amino acids. Germline V gives CDR1 SGHDN, CDR2 FVKESK. The CDR3 region is CASTRDTNYGYTF. Here the CDR3 DNA reads TGTGCCAGCACACGGGACACCAACTATGGCTACACCTTC. Full variable domain (remainder filled in from reference TRBV14 and TRBJ1-2): EAGVTQFPSHSVIEKGQTVTLRCDPISGHDNLYWYRRVMGKEIKFLLHFVKESKQDESGMPNNRFLAERTGGTYSTLKVQPAELEDSGVYFCASTRDTNYGYTFGSGTRLTVV.

This clone was counted a single time. This chain connects TRBV19 to TRBJ2-7, with 9 bases that match TRBD1. Germline values: CDR1 LNHDA, CDR2 SQIVND (reference sequence). This CDR3 has 15 amino acids. The junction had 8 bases not matched to a gene; V was cut back by 8 bases and J by 0 bases. CDR3 region: CASSPGQGFSYEQYF. CDR3 coding DNA: TGTGCCAGTTCCCCGGGACAGGGTTTCTCCTACGAGCAGTACTTC.

V gene TRBV27 combines with J gene TRBJ1-2; TRBD1 aligns across 8 bases. This CDR3 has 14 amino acids. Germline lookup yields CDR1 MNHEY and CDR2 SMNVEV (reference sequence). V shed 5 bases and J 5 bases; nucleotides not matched to a gene: 7. The CDR3 is CASSPQGVRYGYTF. The CDR3 nucleotides read TGTGCCAGCAGTCCACAGGGGGTCCGTTATGGCTACACCTTC.

The gene calls are TRBV6-5 and TRBJ1-3; a possible D gene is TRBD1 (5 bases). Trimming removed 0 bases at V and 4 bases at J, with 13 bases between. In germline, CDR1 is MNHEY, CDR2 SVGAGI. The CDR3 has 16 residues. CDR3 protein: CASSYSVAGSGNTIYF. CDR3 bases: TGTGCCAGCAGTTACTCGGTGGCAGGGTCAGGAAACACCATATATTTT.

The V gene is TRBV5-5, the J gene TRBJ1-2; D not certain. CDR1 and CDR2 (germline): SGHKS, YYEKEE (reference sequence). V was cut by 4 bases and J by 5 bases, with 9 bases left in between. This CDR3 is built from 12 residues. Here the CDR3 reads CASSLGGYGYTF. CDR3 DNA sequence: TGTGCCAGCAGCCTGGGAGGGTATGGCTACACCTTC.

This chain connects TRBV29-1 to TRBJ2-7; 8 bases are shared with TRBD1. J gave up 6 bases and V 7 bases, and 11 bases lay outside the gene matches. Per germline, CDR1 SQVTM and CDR2 ANQGSEA. This CDR3 has 13 amino acids. The CDR3: CSAHPGQAFEQYF. Here the CDR3 DNA reads TGCAGCGCACACCCGGGACAGGCCTTCGAGCAGTACTTC.

About this clone: Since a much larger clone is just one base distant, this may be a read error. The chain joins TRBV28 to TRBJ1-1; 7 bases agree with TRBD1. V was clipped by 5 bases and J by 1 base; unmatched bases: 1. The germline CDR1 and CDR2 sequences are MDHEN and SYDVKM. The CDR3 totals 13 residues. CDR3 residues: CASSRTGNTEAFF. Written as DNA, the CDR3 is TGTGCCAGCAGTCGGACAGGGAACACTGAAGCTTTCTTT. Supplemented by reference TRBV28 and TRBJ1-1, the full variable domain reads DVKVTQSSRYLVKRTGEKVFLECVQDMDHENMFWYRQDPGLGLRLIYFSYDVKMKEKGDIPEGYSVSREKKERFSLILESASTNQTSMYLCASSRTGNTEAFFGQGTRLTVV.

This clone was counted a single time. This chain connects TRBV15 to TRBJ2-1; perhaps TRBD1 as D (7 bases). CDR3 size: 16 residues. Germline CDR1 LNHNV, CDR2 YYDKDF (reference sequence). V shed 0 bases and J shed 5 bases, with 14 bases lying between them. The CDR3 coding sequence is TGTGCCACCAGCAGAGATCGAGGGGGCGGGGACAATGAGCAGTTCTTC. This encodes CATSRDRGGGDNEQFF.

The chain employs TRBV7-9 and TRBJ1-1, with 9 bases matching TRBD1. V dropped 6 bases and J dropped 5; count of bases not matched to a gene: 10. This CDR3 is built from 15 residues. Germline V CDR1 and CDR2: SEHNR, FQNEAQ (reference sequence). This CDR3 is CASRQSRDRGTEAFF. In nucleotides, the CDR3 is TGTGCCAGCAGACAGAGCCGTGACAGGGGGACTGAAGCTTTCTTT.

V usage is TRBV7-2 and J usage is TRBJ2-2; no clear D gene. This CDR3 has 14 residues. V was pared by 10 bases and J by 7 bases, with 19 bases between. Germline CDR1 and CDR2: SGHTA and FQGNSA. The CDR3 loop reads CATVRVAGNGELFF. CDR3 coding DNA: TGTGCCACCGTTCGAGTGGCAGGAAACGGGGAGCTGTTTTTT.

This clone was recorded at least ten times. The J gene is TRBJ1-2, the V gene TRBV3-1 (or the pseudogene TRBV3-2), with 7 bases that match TRBD1. CDR1 is LGHDT and CDR2 is YNNKEL in the germline V gene (reference sequence). This CDR3 comprises 13 residues. After removal of 4 bases from V and 7 bases from J, the junction contained 6 bases not matched to a gene. CDR3 in amino acids: CASSRTGVGGYTF. The CDR3 coding sequence is TGTGCCAGCAGCCGAACAGGGGTGGGTGGCTACACCTTC.

The V call is TRBV5-1, the J call TRBJ1-6; D is perhaps TRBD1 (6 bases). V lost 0 bases, J lost 10 bases, and 14 bases lay in between. Germline V gene sequence: CDR1 SGHRS, CDR2 YFSETQ. The CDR3 covers 15 residues. CDR3: CASSLDRSGDSPLHF. The CDR3 DNA is TGCGCCAGCAGCTTGGACAGGTCAGGGGACTCACCCCTCCACTTT.

The chain employs TRBV3-1 (or the pseudogene TRBV3-2) and TRBJ1-2; TRBD1 aligns across 7 bases. Germline CDR1 and CDR2: LGHDT and YNNKEL (reference sequence). V was pared by 0 bases and J by 7 bases, with 5 bases of the junction left unmatched. The CDR3 is 14 amino acids. The CDR3 reads CASSQDLTGVGYTF. As DNA, the CDR3 is TGTGCCAGCAGCCAAGATCTCACAGGGGTTGGCTACACCTTC.

Regarding this clone: Other nucleotide sequences from this sample produce the same CDR3. The V call is TRBV27, the J call TRBJ2-7; 11 bases line up with TRBD1. The length of the CDR3 is 14 residues. V lost 6 bases to trimming and J lost 4 bases; unmatched junction nucleotides: 5. Germline V lookup: CDR1 MNHEY, CDR2 SMNVEV (reference sequence). CDR3 DNA sequence: TGTGCCAGCAGCACCGGGACAGGGGGTTACGAGCAGTACTTC. Encoded protein: CASSTGTGGYEQYF.

The chain links TRBV7-2 to TRBJ1-1; TRBD1 is a possible D gene (6 bases). CDR3 length: 15 residues. With 5 bases removed from V and 4 bases from J, the gap between germline ends came to 17 bases. Germline-derived CDR1 and CDR2 are SGHTA and FQGNSA. This CDR3 is CASSLQVGASTEAFF. CDR3 coding DNA: TGTGCCAGCAGCCTCCAGGTGGGGGCGTCCACTGAAGCTTTCTTT.

The chain carries TRBV5-6 and TRBJ2-7; 8 nucleotides align to TRBD1. CDR1 and CDR2 from the germline V gene are SGHDT and YYEEEE. CDR3 length equals 14 residues. Losses at the gene ends were 0 bases for V and 3 bases for J; bases not matched to a gene: 2. The CDR3: CASSLVTGGYEQYF. The CDR3 DNA reads as TGTGCCAGCAGCTTGGTTACAGGGGGCTACGAGCAGTACTTC.

This sequence joins TRBV6-2 or TRBV6-3 and TRBJ1-5; D not resolved. Trimming stripped 1 base from V and 5 bases from J, with 9 bases between. This CDR3 comprises 14 residues. The germline V gene has CDR1 MNHEY and CDR2 SVGEGT. In DNA form, the CDR3 reads TGTGCCAGCAGTTACTTCTGGAGGGATCAGCCCCAGCATTTT. Translated: CASSYFWRDQPQHF.

This CDR3 is CSAGGRGEQYF. In nucleotides, the CDR3 is TGCAGTGCTGGAGGGCGGGGAGAGCAGTACTTC. The chain uses TRBV20-1 and TRBJ2-7, with D possibly TRBD2 on 6 matching bases. V was shortened by 5 bases and J by 7 bases, with 12 bases between the two germline ends. From germline, CDR1 is DFQATT and CDR2 SNEGSKA (reference sequence). This CDR3 has 11 residues.

The chain uses TRBV6-5 and TRBJ2-6; no clear D gene. Germline values: CDR1 MNHEY, CDR2 SVGAGI. V was cut by 0 bases and J by 0 bases, with 6 bases left in between. CDR3 length: 16 residues. CDR3 amino acids: CASSYSQISGANVLTF. For the CDR3, the DNA is TGTGCCAGCAGTTACTCTCAAATCTCTGGGGCCAACGTCCTGACTTTC.

Comment on this clone: This same CDR3 is encoded by further DNA sequences in the sample. J is TRBJ1-1 and V is TRBV9, with D hard to call. Germline V gene sequence: CDR1 SGDLS, CDR2 YYNGEE. Trimming left V 0 bases short and J 0 bases short, with 6 bases between. The CDR3 sequence is 14 residues long. The CDR3 DNA is TGTGCCAGCAGCGTAGGCGGAATGAACACTGAAGCTTTCTTT. It specifies CASSVGGMNTEAFF.

V is TRBV4-1 and J is TRBJ2-1, with D unclear. The CDR3 loop spans 14 amino acids. Germline lookup yields CDR1 MGHRA and CDR2 YSYEKL. With 8 bases removed from V and 4 bases from J, the gap between germline ends came to 15 bases. CDR3 sequence (DNA): TGCGCCAGCTCCCTCTCAGGTAAATACAATGAGCAGTTCTTC. This encodes CASSLSGKYNEQFF.

This clone was counted between two and nine times. The rearrangement links TRBV5-1 to TRBJ2-2, with 11 bases aligning to TRBD2. Germline CDR1 reads SGHRS; CDR2 reads YFSETQ. The CDR3 has 13 amino acids. J was trimmed by 16 bases and V by 4 bases; bases with no gene match: 9. Written as DNA, the CDR3 is TGCGCCAGCAGCCTGCGACTAGCGGGGTTGAAGTTTTTT. The encoded protein is CASSLRLAGLKFF.

The chain joins TRBV6-9 to TRBJ1-2; 8 bases are shared with TRBD1. Trimming cost V 0 bases and J 7 bases; bases outside gene matches: 4. This CDR3 contains 14 residues. CDR1 and CDR2 (germline): MNHGY, SVAAGI. The CDR3: CASSYSGQGFGYTF. CDR3 in DNA: TGTGCCAGCAGTTATTCAGGACAGGGATTTGGCTACACCTTC.

With respect to this clone: Other DNA sequences from this sample encode an identical CDR3 as well. V usage is TRBV7-2 and J usage is TRBJ2-2, with 10 bases identical to TRBD2. CDR3 length: 16 residues. Looked up from germline, CDR1 is SGHTA and CDR2 is FQGNSA. J gave up 2 bases and V 1 base, and 1 base lay outside the gene matches. The chain's CDR3 is CASSLVAGGNTGELFF. In DNA form, the CDR3 reads TGTGCCAGCAGCTTAGTAGCGGGGGGAAACACCGGGGAGCTGTTTTTT.